This T cell receptor (beta chain) derives from a study of T cells in women clearing cervical HPV infection. Details on this clone: Read data end 3 residues before the CDR3 end; the end is taken from the germline J gene.

Libraries were prepared by immunoSEQ multiplex PCR; TCRdb keeps only in-frame clonotypes and omits some of them. The sample holds approximately 49,000 clones. J gave up 0 bases and V 3 bases, and 11 bases lay outside the gene matches. CDR1 DFQATT and CDR2 SNEGSKA come from the germline V gene (reference sequence). This CDR3 comprises 16 residues. Specimen: blood buffy coat. The sequence was collected from a woman aged 18 to 75 with a cervical HPV16 infection that either progressed to CIN3+ or cleared (not recorded which). The gene calls are TRBV20-1 and TRBJ2-7; 7 bases match TRBD2. The CDR3 protein is CSASFSLAEPSYEQYF. The CDR3 DNA, read in part, is TGCAGTGCTAGTTTTTCGCTAGCGGAACCCTCCTACGAG.